The sequence of this T cell receptor beta chain was determined in a study of T cell repertoires in cytomegalovirus infection. This clonotype was found once. Antigen specificity is unknown. TCRdb reanalysed the reads using MiXCR and keeps one entry per CDR3 protein. The table shows approximately 990,000 distinct CDR3 sequences, with roughly 30% occurring only once. Germline CDR1 MNHEY, CDR2 SMNVEV (reference sequence). Trimming took 2 bases from V and 6 from J; bases not matched to a gene: 9. The CDR3 sequence is 15 residues long. The rearrangement joins TRBV27 to TRBJ1-2; the match to TRBD1 covers 7 bases. This clonotype originated in a human donor in good health (CMV status not recorded). Some clones in this sample may be carry-over from other donors' samples. The sequenced sample was cultured CD8+ T cells from PBMCs, obtained from culture after CMV antigen stimulation. The CDR3 region has the DNA TGTGCCAGCAGTTTAACGGTGACAGGGAGGCATGGCTACACCTTC. Its protein is CASSLTVTGRHGYTF.